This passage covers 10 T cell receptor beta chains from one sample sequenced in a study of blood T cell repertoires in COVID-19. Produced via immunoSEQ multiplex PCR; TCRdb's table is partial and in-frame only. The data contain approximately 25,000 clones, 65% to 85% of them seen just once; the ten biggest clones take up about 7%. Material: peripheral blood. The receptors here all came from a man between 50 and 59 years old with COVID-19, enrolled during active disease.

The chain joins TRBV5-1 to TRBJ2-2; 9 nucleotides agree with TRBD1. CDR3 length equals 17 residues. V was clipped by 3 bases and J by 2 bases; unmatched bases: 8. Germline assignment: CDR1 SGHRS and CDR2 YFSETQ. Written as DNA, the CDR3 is TGCGCCAGCAGCTCCTCTCCGGGACAGGGTAACACCGGGGAGCTGTTTTTT. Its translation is CASSSSPGQGNTGELFF. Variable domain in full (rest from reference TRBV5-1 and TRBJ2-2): KAGVTQTPRYLIKTRGQQVTLSCSPISGHRSVSWYQQTPGQGLQFLFEYFSETQRNKGNFPGRFSGRQFSNSRSEMNVSTLELGDSALYLCASSSSPGQGNTGELFFGEGSRLTVL.

CDR3 residues: CATSDSIGTQYF. The CDR3, as DNA: TGTGCCACCAGTGACTCCATCGGGACCCAGTACTTC. The rearrangement joins TRBV24-1 to TRBJ2-5; no clear D gene. Germline CDR1 and CDR2: KGHDR and SFDVKD. CDR3 length: 12 amino acids. V lost 4 bases to trimming and J lost 7 bases, with 9 bases between them.

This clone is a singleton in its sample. The CDR3 coding sequence is TGTGCCAGCAGCTTAGAGGCGGGGAGGGGCAATCAGCCCCAGCATTTT. Translating gives CASSLEAGRGNQPQHF. J is TRBJ1-5 and V is TRBV7-2; D is unclear. Trimming shortened V by 1 base and J by 2 bases, and 12 bases separated the two germline ends. The CDR3 consists of 16 residues. Germline CDR1 is SGHTA and CDR2 is FQGNSA.

The CDR3 bases are TGTGCCAGCAGCCGAGACAGGCTCTCTGGGGCCAACGTCCTGACTTTC. Translated: CASSRDRLSGANVLTF. V and J are TRBV3-1 (or the pseudogene TRBV3-2) and TRBJ2-6, with a weak D call TRBD1 (6 bases). Germline values: CDR1 LGHDT, CDR2 YNNKEL (reference sequence). The V end was cut by 4 bases, the J end by 0 bases, with 10 bases between. This CDR3 has 16 residues.

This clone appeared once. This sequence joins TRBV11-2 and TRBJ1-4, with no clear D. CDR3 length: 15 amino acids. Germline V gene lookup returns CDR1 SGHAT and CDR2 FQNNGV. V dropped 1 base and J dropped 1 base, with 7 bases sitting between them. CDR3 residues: CASSLVRGTNEKLFF. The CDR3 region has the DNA TGTGCCAGCAGCTTAGTCCGGGGAACTAATGAAAAACTGTTTTTT.

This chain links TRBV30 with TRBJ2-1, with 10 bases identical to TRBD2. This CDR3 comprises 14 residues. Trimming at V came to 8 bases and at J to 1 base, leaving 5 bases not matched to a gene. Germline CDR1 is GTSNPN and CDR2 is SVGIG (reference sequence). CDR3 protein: CAGEREGSYNEQFF. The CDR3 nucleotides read TGTGCCGGGGAGCGGGAGGGTTCCTACAATGAGCAGTTCTTC.

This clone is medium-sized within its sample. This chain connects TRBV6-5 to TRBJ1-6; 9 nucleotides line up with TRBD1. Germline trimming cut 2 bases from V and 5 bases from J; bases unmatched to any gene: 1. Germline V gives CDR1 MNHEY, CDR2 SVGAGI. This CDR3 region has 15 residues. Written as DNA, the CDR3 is TGTGCCAGCAGTTACGGGACAGGGAATAATTCACCCCTCCACTTT. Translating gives CASSYGTGNNSPLHF.

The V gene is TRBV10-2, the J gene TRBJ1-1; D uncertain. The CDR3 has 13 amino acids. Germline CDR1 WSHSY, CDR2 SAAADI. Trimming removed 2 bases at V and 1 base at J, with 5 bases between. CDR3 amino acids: CASSELGNTEAFF. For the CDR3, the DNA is TGCGCCAGCAGTGAGCTCGGGAACACTGAAGCTTTCTTT.

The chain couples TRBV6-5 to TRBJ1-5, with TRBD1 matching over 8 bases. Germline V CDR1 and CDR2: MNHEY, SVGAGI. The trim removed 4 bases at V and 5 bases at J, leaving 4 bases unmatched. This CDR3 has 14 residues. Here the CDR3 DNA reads TGTGCCAGCAGTTCCGACAGGGGACATCAGCCCCAGCATTTT. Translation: CASSSDRGHQPQHF.

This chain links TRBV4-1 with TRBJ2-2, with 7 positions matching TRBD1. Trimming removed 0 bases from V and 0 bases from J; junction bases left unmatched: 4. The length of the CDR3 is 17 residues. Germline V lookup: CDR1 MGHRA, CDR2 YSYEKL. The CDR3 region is CASSQEVGQANTGELFF. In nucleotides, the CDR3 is TGCGCCAGCAGCCAAGAAGTCGGACAGGCGAACACCGGGGAGCTGTTTTTT.